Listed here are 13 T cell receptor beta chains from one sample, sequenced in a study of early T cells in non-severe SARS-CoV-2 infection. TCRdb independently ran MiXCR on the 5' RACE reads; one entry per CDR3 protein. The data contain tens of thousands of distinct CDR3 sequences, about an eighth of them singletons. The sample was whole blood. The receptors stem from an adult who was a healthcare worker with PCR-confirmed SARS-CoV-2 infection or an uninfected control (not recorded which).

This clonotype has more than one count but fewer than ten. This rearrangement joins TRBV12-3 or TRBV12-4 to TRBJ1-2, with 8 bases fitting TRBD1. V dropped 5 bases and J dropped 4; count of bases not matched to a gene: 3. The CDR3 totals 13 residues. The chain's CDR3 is CASSGDRFYGYTF. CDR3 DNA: TGTGCCAGCAGTGGGGACAGGTTCTATGGCTACACCTTC.

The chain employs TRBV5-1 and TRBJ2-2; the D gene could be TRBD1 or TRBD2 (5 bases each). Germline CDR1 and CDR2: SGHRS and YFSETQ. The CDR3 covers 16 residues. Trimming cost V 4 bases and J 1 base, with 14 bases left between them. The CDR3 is CASSKGYRENTGELFF. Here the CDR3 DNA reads TGCGCCAGCAGCAAGGGGTACCGGGAGAACACCGGGGAGCTGTTTTTT.

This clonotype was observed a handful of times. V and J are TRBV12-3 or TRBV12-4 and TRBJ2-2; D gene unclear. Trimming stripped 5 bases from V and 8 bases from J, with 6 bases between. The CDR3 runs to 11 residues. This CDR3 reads CASSPGGELFF. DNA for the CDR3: TGTGCCAGCAGTCCTGGGGGGGAGCTGTTTTTT.

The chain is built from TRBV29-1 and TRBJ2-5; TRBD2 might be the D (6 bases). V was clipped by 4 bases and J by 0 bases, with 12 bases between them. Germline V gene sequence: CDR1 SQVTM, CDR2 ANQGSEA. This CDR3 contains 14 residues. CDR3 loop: CSVVAGRYQETQYF. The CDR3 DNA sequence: TGCAGCGTTGTAGCTGGGAGGTACCAAGAGACCCAGTACTTC. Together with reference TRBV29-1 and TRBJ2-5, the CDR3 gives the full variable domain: SAVISQKPSRDICQRGTSLTIQCQVDSQVTMMFWYRQQPGQSLTLIATANQGSEATYESGFVIDKFPISRPNLTFSTLTVSNMSPEDSSIYLCSVVAGRYQETQYFGPGTRLLVL.

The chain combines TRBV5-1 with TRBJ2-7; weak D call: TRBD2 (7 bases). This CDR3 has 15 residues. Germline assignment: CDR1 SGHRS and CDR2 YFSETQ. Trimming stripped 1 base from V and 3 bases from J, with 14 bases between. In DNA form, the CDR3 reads TGCGCCAGCAGCTTGAGTGCGGGGGCATACTACGAGCAGTACTTC. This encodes CASSLSAGAYYEQYF.

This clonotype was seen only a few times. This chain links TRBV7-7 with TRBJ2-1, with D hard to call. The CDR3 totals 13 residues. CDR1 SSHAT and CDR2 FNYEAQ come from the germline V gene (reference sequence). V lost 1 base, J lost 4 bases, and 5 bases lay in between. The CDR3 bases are TGTGCCAGCAGCTTAGAACAGTACAATGAGCAGTTCTTC. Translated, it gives CASSLEQYNEQFF. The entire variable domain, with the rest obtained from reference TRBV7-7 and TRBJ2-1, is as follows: GAGVSQSPRYKVTKRGQDVTLRCDPISSHATLYWYQQALGQGPEFLTYFNYEAQPDKSGLPSDRFSAERPEGSISTLTIQRTEQRDSAMYRCASSLEQYNEQFFGPGTRLTVL.

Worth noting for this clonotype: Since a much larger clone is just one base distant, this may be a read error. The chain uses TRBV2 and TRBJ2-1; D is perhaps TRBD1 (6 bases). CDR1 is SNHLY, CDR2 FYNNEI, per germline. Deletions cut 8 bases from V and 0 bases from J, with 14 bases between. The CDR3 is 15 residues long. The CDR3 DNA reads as TGTGCCAGCGAATGGACAGTGAGCTCCTACAATGAGCAGTTCTTC. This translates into CASEWTVSSYNEQFF.

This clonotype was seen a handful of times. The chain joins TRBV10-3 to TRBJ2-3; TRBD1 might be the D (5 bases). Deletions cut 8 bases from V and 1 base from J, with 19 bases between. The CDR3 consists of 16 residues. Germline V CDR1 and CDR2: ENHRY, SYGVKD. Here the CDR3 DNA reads TGTGCCATCGCCCGTGGGGCTAACTCAGGCACAGATACGCAGTATTTT. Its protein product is CAIARGANSGTDTQYF.

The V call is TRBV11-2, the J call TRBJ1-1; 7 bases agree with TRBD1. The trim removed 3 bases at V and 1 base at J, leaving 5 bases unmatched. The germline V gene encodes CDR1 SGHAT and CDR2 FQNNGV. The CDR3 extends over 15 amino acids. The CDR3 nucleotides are TGTGCCAGCAGCTTGAAGGGGGCTGAGAACACTGAAGCTTTCTTT. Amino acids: CASSLKGAENTEAFF. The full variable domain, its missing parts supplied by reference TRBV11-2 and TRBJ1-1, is EAGVAQSPRYKIIEKRQSVAFWCNPISGHATLYWYQQILGQGPKLLIQFQNNGVVDDSQLPKDRFSAERLKGVDSTLKIQPAKLEDSAVYLCASSLKGAENTEAFFGQGTRLTVV.

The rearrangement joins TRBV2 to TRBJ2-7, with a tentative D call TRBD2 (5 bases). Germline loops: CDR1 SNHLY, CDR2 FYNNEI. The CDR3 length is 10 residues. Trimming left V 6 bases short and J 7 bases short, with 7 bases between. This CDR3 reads CASRGGEQYF. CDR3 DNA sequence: TGTGCCAGCAGGGGCGGGGAGCAGTACTTC.

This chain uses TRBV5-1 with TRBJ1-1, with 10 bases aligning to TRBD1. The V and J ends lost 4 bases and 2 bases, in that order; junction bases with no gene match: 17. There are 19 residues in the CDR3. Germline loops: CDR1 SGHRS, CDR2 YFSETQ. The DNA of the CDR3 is TGCGCCAGCAGCATAATATCCGGAACCGGGACAGGGGTAAACACTGAAGCTTTCTTT. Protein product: CASSIISGTGTGVNTEAFF.

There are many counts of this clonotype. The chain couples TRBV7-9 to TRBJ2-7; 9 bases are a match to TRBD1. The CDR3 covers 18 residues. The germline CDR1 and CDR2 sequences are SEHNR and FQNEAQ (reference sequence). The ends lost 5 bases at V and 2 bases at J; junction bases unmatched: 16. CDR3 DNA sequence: TGTGCCAGCAGCCCCAGTCCCGGGACAGGGCCTAACCCCTACGAGCAGTACTTC. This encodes CASSPSPGTGPNPYEQYF.

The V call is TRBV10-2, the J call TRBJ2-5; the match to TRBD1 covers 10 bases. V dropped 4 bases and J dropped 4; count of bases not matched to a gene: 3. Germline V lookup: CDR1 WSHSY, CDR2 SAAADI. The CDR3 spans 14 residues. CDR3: CASSGDRGVETQYF. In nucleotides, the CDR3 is TGCGCCAGCAGTGGGGACAGGGGTGTAGAGACCCAGTACTTC.